This T cell receptor beta chain was documented in a study of Ad26.COV2.S vaccination and SARS-CoV-2 variants (dated by TCRdb to the early 2020s). Regarding the study in general: Vaccine-arm donors came from COV1001, a multicentre, randomized, double-blind, placebo-controlled phase I-IIa trial of Ad26.COV2.S in healthy adults. Participants in the trial were split at random into five groups of five each, receiving low-dose or high-dose Ad26.COV2.S once or twice, or else placebo on both occasions. Investigators did not know the trial group allocation while performing experiments and assessing outcomes. The specificity and breadth of SARS-CoV-2-reactive T cell receptors after Ad26.COV2.S vaccination were assessed by TCRbeta repertoire sequencing. Dosing of Ad26.COV2.S was intramuscular, at either 5x10^10 or 1x10^11 viral particles, delivered as one shot or as two shots spaced 56 days apart. The TCR-sequenced set comprised approximately 32 samples: around 20 Ad26.COV2.S vaccine recipients, 5 placebo recipients and 8 SARS-CoV-2 convalescent individuals.

The junction shows trimming of 2 bases on V and 10 bases on J, plus 12 bases between the germline ends. The CDR3 goes from the cysteine to the phenylalanine over 14 residues. Only the CDR3 part of the read is kept: 42 bases, read in frame from the first base. The germline V gene encodes CDR1 MDHEN and CDR2 SYDVKM. This clone was seen more than once but under ten times. Its antigen has not been determined. No much larger clone exists at a distance of one base, and base qualities are not known. The treatment or condition label corresponds to: around 19 received Ad26.COV2.S at low or high dose, single or two shots; several received placebo; per-sample allocation not given. For vaccine and placebo recipients, repertoires were sequenced using samples collected on day 63 after the first injection. Between 29 July and 7 August 2020, Cohort 1b enrolled some 25 adults aged 18-55 years at one site in Boston, USA. Ad26.COV2.S was a replication-incompetent adenovirus type 26 vector expressing a prefusion-stabilized SARS-CoV-2 spike protein from the original Wuhan strain.

TCRbeta CDR3 regions were sequenced with the immunoSEQ Assay. After extraction, genomic DNA underwent amplification by bias-controlled multiplex PCR, followed by high-throughput sequencing. From the authors' description of their analysis: To quantify the absolute abundance of each unique TCRbeta CDR3 region, sequences were collapsed and filtered. T cell fraction was estimated by normalizing TCRbeta template counts to usable DNA, which was measured by amplifying reference genes present in all nucleated cells. Repertoire TCRs were annotated as SARS-CoV-2-specific when V gene, CDR3 amino acid sequence and J gene were exactly matched to a known reactive TCR set. The reference SARS-CoV-2 TCR set was obtained from MIRA and was filtered for enrichment in COVID-19-positive ImmuneCODE repertoires, whereby public or cross-reactive TCRs were removed. Using the MIRA antigens, annotated TCRs were further analysed by specific ORF or by position within an ORF. Depth was the summed frequency of annotated unique rearrangements, while breadth was defined as annotated unique rearrangements over total unique productive rearrangements. Two-sided Wilcoxon rank-sum tests were applied when comparing TCR breadth between groups. TCRdb took this table from immuneACCESS and kept in-frame rearrangements with V and J called. Such tables lack part of the clones; where checked against another copy, unresolved V genes explain under half of the gap, and the rest is unexplained. That table furnishes V, J and clone size, whereas the DNA furnished D and trimming. Recorded for this sample are 360,000 or so clones; approximately 90% of them occurred a single time. Together, the top ten hold 1.9% of the sample.

Overall study outcomes, separate from this receptor: After vaccination, spike-specific CD8+ and CD4+ T cell responses were reported to show substantial breadth. The authors noted that the TCR breadth and depth analyses may have underestimated total T cell responses. The study was not powered to compare responses between vaccine doses or regimens. Comparable non-spike TCR breadth was observed between vaccine and placebo recipients, consistent with only spike being contained in the vaccine. Spike-specific TCR breadth was higher in Ad26.COV2.S recipients than in placebo recipients (P = 0.0014).

The V and J segments used are TRBV28 and TRBJ1-6, with a weak D call of TRBD1 (5 bases match). The specimen comprised peripheral blood, sampled in a trial of Ad26.COV2.S vaccine versus placebo. The origin of this receptor is a person aged 18-65 years who received the Ad26.COV2.S COVID-19 vaccine or a placebo. For the CDR3, the sequence is CASSLVGAKSPLHF. The nucleotides read TGTGCCAGCAGTTTAGTAGGGGCGAAATCACCCCTCCACTTT.